This T cell receptor beta chain was profiled in a study of T cell repertoires in cytomegalovirus infection. Looking at the study overall: Indicated by public TCR beta signatures were CMV infection and matching HLA type. Study-wide points: The ex vivo response was dominated by HLA-C-restricted CMV-specific TCR beta clonotypes.

To note about this clonotype: Its antigen is currently unknown.

CDR1 and CDR2 from the germline V gene are SGHVS and FNYEAQ. V shed 2 bases, J shed 0 bases, and the junction held 5 bases outside the gene matches. This CDR3 has 16 residues. From the reads, TCRdb called clonotypes with MiXCR, one entry per CDR3 protein. The sample carries 310,000 or so distinct CDR3 sequences, about 23% recorded once. Sequencing was done on a sample of PBMCs. This chain uses TRBV7-6 with TRBJ1-1; 8 bases fit TRBD1. This TCR was sampled from a human donor in good health (CMV status not recorded). Some clones in this sample may be carry-over from other donors' samples. The CDR3 reads CASSLPGQGMNTEAFF. CDR3 coding DNA: TGTGCCAGCAGCTTACCTGGACAGGGAATGAACACTGAAGCTTTCTTT.